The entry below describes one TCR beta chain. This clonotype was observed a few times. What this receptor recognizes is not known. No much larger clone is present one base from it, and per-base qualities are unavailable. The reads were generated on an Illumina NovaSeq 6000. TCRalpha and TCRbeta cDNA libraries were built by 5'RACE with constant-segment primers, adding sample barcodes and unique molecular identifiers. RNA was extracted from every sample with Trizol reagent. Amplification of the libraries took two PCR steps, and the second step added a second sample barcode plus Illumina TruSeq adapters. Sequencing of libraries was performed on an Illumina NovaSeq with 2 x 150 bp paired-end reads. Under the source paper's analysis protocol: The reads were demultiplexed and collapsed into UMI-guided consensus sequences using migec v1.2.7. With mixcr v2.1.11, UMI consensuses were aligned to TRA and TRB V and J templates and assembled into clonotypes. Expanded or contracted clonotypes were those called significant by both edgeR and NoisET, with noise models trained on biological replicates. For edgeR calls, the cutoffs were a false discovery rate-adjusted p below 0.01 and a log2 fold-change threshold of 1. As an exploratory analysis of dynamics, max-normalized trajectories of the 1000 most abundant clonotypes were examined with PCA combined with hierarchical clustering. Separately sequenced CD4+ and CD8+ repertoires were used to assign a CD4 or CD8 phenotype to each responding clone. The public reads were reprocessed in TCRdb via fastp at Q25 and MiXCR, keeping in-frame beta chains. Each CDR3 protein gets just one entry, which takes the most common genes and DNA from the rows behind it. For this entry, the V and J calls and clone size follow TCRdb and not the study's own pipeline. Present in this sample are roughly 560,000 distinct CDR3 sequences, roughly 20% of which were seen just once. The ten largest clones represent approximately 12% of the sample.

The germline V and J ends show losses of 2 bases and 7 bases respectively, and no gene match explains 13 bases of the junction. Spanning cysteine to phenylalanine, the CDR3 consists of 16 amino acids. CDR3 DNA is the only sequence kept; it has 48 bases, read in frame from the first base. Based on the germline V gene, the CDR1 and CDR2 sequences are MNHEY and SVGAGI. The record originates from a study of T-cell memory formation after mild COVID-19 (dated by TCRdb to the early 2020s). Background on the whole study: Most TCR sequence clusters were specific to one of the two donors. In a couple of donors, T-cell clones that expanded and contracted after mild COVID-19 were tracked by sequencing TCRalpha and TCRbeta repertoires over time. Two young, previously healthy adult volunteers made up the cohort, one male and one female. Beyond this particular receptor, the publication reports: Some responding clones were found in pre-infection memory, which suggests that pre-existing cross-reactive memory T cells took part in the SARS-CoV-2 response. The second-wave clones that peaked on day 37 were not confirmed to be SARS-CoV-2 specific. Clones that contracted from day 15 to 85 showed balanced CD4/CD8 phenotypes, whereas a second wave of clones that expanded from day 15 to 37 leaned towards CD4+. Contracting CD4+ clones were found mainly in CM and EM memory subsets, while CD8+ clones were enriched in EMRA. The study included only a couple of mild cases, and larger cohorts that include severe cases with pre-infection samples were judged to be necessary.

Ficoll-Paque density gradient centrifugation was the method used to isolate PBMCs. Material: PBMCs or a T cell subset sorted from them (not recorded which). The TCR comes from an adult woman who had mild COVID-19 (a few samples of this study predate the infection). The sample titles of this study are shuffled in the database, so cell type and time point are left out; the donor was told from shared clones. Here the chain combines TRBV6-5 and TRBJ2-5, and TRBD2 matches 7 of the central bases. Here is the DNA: TGTGCCAGCAGTTACGGGTCCGGGGGAGGGGAAGGGACCCAGTACTTC. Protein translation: CASSYGSGGGEGTQYF.